This is a list of T cell receptor beta chains from one sample in a study of Ad26.COV2.S vaccination and SARS-CoV-2 variants. TCRdb keeps only in-frame clones here, not all; method: immunoSEQ multiplex PCR. The sample holds about 480,000 clones; 87% are singletons and the top ten take 10% to 15%. The material was peripheral blood, obtained in a trial of Ad26.COV2.S vaccine versus placebo. The receptors here all came from a person aged 18 to 59 who received the Ad26.COV2.S COVID-19 vaccine or a placebo. Each CDR3 is given with its conserved first and last residue. The D gene is left open where the match is weak. For some rows the clone size is stated as once, few or many, or as a class when expanded; others skip it.

- | once | TRBJ1-2 | TRBV5-6 | TGTGCCAGCAGCTACGGGTTACATGGCTACACCTTC | CASSYGLHGYTF
TRBD2 | - | TRBJ2-5 | TRBV18 | TGTGCCAGCTCACCACTTCCTAGCGGACAAGAGACCCAGTACTTC | CASSPLPSGQETQYF
- | few | TRBJ1-2 | TRBV24-1 | TGTGCCACCAGTCGGCAGAACTATGGCTACACCTTC | CATSRQNYGYTF
- | - | TRBJ2-1 | TRBV29-1 | TGCAGCGTTGGCGTACCTCGGACTATCTACAATGAGCAGTTCTTC | CSVGVPRTIYNEQFF
TRBD1 | few | TRBJ2-3 | TRBV29-1 | TGCAGCGCCAACGGACAGGGGGTTGTAGATACGCAGTATTTT | CSANGQGVVDTQYF
- | - | TRBJ2-3 | TRBV4-3 | TGCGCCAGCAGCCAAGATTTAATCGGTTTGGCGGATACGCAGTATTTT | CASSQDLIGLADTQYF
TRBD1 | - | TRBJ1-6 | TRBV5-8 | TGTGCCAGCAGCTCTCTCCCGGGACAGGGAAGTGGTAATTCACCCCTCCACTTT | CASSSLPGQGSGNSPLHF
TRBD1 | - | TRBJ2-1 | TRBV27 | TGTGCCAGCAGCTGGGTGGACAGGGGGCATACTGAGCAGTTCTTC | CASSWVDRGHTEQFF
TRBD2 | - | TRBJ2-3 | TRBV3-1/TRBV3-2 | TGTGCCAGCTCAAAGCTAGCGGGAGGGGGGAGCACAGATACGCAGTATTTT | CASSKLAGGGSTDTQYF
- | - | TRBJ2-3 | TRBV3-1/TRBV3-2 | TGTGCCAGCAGCCCTCTTCTAACCTCCCTCACAGATACGCAGTATTTT | CASSPLLTSLTDTQYF
- | - | TRBJ2-1 | TRBV9 | TGTGCCAGCAGCGTAGAGGCTAACCCGTACAATGAGCAGTTCTTC | CASSVEANPYNEQFF
- | - | TRBJ2-7 | TRBV9 | TGTGCCAGCAGCGTAGGGGAAAGCTACGAGCAGTACTTC | CASSVGESYEQYF
TRBD2 | - | TRBJ2-7 | TRBV9 | TGTGCCAGCAGCGTTGCAGCGGGAGGGCCGTTCGCCTACGAGCAGTACTTC | CASSVAAGGPFAYEQYF
- | - | TRBJ2-1 | TRBV12-3/TRBV12-4 | TGTGCCAGCAGTCCGTGGTCGGATGAGCAGTTCTTC | CASSPWSDEQFF
- | - | TRBJ1-2 | TRBV7-2 | TGTGCCAGCAGCTTAGCTTTGACGGCCTATGGCTACACCTTC | CASSLALTAYGYTF
TRBD1 | few | TRBJ1-2 | TRBV7-9 | TGTGCCAGCAGCTTGGGACAGACTTATGGCTACACCTTC | CASSLGQTYGYTF
TRBD1 | - | TRBJ2-7 | TRBV11-2 | TGTGCCAGCAGAACCCCCGGGACAGGGACCTACGAGCAGTACTTC | CASRTPGTGTYEQYF
TRBD2 | - | TRBJ2-1 | TRBV12-3/TRBV12-4 | TGTGCCAGCACTCCCAATCGGGGGGGAGAGCAGTTCTTC | CASTPNRGGEQFF
- | - | TRBJ1-1 | TRBV5-1 | TGCGCCAGCAACGGGAACACTGAAGCTTTCTTT | CASNGNTEAFF
- | - | TRBJ1-6 | TRBV19 | TGTGCCAGTAGTACGAACACAGGGTATAATTCACCCCTCCACTTT | CASSTNTGYNSPLHF
- | - | TRBJ1-6 | TRBV19 | TGTGCCAGCATCGGGCAGGCAAAAAATTCACCCCTCCACTTT | CASIGQAKNSPLHF
TRBD1 | - | TRBJ1-2 | TRBV5-1 | TGCGCCAGCAGCTTGGCCGGGACAGGGCCCGGCTACACCTTC | CASSLAGTGPGYTF
TRBD1 | - | TRBJ1-2 | TRBV6-5 | TGTGCCAGCAGTTCGGGACAGGGGGTAGGCGGCTACACCTTC | CASSSGQGVGGYTF
- | once | TRBJ1-2 | TRBV27 | TGTGCCAGCAGTTTACTGGGACTCTATGGCTACACCTTC | CASSLLGLYGYTF
- | - | TRBJ1-1 | TRBV12-3/TRBV12-4 | TGTGCCAGCAGTTTAATAACAGAGTCAGAAGCTTTCTTT | CASSLITESEAFF
- | - | TRBJ2-7 | TRBV11-1 | TGTGCCAGCAGCGCCAGAGGAGGGTCCTACGAGCAGTACTTC | CASSARGGSYEQYF
TRBD1 | - | TRBJ1-4 | TRBV2 | TGTGCCAGCAGTGAAATGCGGTGGGACAGGGGGCGAGGAGAAAAACTGTTTTTT | CASSEMRWDRGRGEKLFF
TRBD2 | - | TRBJ2-1 | TRBV2 | TGTGCCAGCATCGCAGGGGCGGGAGGGCCTTGGAATGAGCAGTTCTTC | CASIAGAGGPWNEQFF
- | - | TRBJ2-7 | TRBV9 | TGTGCCAGCAGCGTGAGTCAGGGTGGCGAGCAGTACTTC | CASSVSQGGEQYF
- | - | TRBJ1-1 | TRBV6-5 | TGTGCCAGCCGACGGCACGGGTCCTCGAACACTGAAGCTTTCTTT | CASRRHGSSNTEAFF
- | - | TRBJ1-5 | TRBV10-3 | TGTGCCATCAGACGGGACGCTAGCAATCAGCCCCAGCATTTT | CAIRRDASNQPQHF
- | - | TRBJ2-7 | TRBV5-1 | TGCGCCAGCAGCTTGTGGTGGGGCAGCCCGGGGGAGCAGTACTTC | CASSLWWGSPGEQYF
- | few | TRBJ1-4 | TRBV2 | TGTGCCAGCAAACAACAGGAGGCTGAAAAACTGTTTTTT | CASKQQEAEKLFF
TRBD1 | - | TRBJ2-3 | TRBV6-2/TRBV6-3 | TGTGCCAGCAGTTATGGACAGGGGACAGATACGCAGTATTTT | CASSYGQGTDTQYF
- | - | TRBJ1-6 | TRBV2 | TGTGCCAGCAGTGGGGGCAGGGGCTTTAATTCACCCCTCCACTTT | CASSGGRGFNSPLHF
TRBD1 | once | TRBJ2-7 | TRBV6-5 | TGTGCCAGCCGCCCCCGGGACAGCCACTACGAGCAGTACTTC | CASRPRDSHYEQYF
- | - | TRBJ1-4 | TRBV6-5 | TGTGCCAGCACCGAAGGTGCAGCACGGCGGCTGTTTTTT | CASTEGAARRLFF
- | - | TRBJ2-1 | TRBV7-2 | TGTGCCAGCAGCTTAGGACTACCTCCCAATGAGCAGTTCTTC | CASSLGLPPNEQFF
TRBD1 | - | TRBJ1-1 | TRBV30 | TGTGCCTGGAGTAAAGCCCCCGCACAGGGGACTGAAGCTTTCTTT | CAWSKAPAQGTEAFF
TRBD1 | - | TRBJ1-2 | TRBV28 | TGTGCCAGCAGTTTAGGCAGGGGGCTGTACGGCTACACCTTC | CASSLGRGLYGYTF
- | - | TRBJ2-1 | TRBV11-1 | TGTGCCAGCAGCTTCCGTTCCGGACGAGCCTACAATGAGCAGTTCTTC | CASSFRSGRAYNEQFF
- | - | TRBJ2-1 | TRBV7-6 | TGTGCCAGCAGCTTAGCTTTCGCGGGCCCCCTTGGTGAGCAGTTCTTC | CASSLAFAGPLGEQFF
- | - | TRBJ1-6 | TRBV4-3 | TGCGCCAGCAGCCAAGCGCCGAATTCACCCCTCCACTTT | CASSQAPNSPLHF
- | once | TRBJ2-5 | TRBV5-1 | TGCGCCAGCAGCCCCCTTTCTGTCGGCGAGACCCAGTACTTC | CASSPLSVGETQYF
- | few | TRBJ2-1 | TRBV3-1/TRBV3-2 | TGTGCCAGCAGTCCTGGATGCAACAATGAGCAGTTCTTC | CASSPGCNNEQFF
- | - | TRBJ2-1 | TRBV4-2 | TGTGCCAGCAGCCAAGAAGGTAGCGCGGGGAATGAGCAGTTCTTC | CASSQEGSAGNEQFF
- | once | TRBJ2-2 | TRBV19 | TGTGCCAGTACCAGTAATTCGAACACCGGGGAGCTGTTTTTT | CASTSNSNTGELFF
- | - | TRBJ1-5 | TRBV19 | TGTGCCAGTTCCACCGGGCCCCCCGGTAATCAGCCCCAGCATTTT | CASSTGPPGNQPQHF
TRBD1 | - | TRBJ1-2 | TRBV27 | TGTGCCAGCAGTCGAGGGCAGGGGGCGCTTGGCTATGGCTACACCTTC | CASSRGQGALGYGYTF
TRBD2 | - | TRBJ2-1 | TRBV30 | TGTGCCTGGAGACGCGGGAGCCCTTATTACAATGAGCAGTTCTTC | CAWRRGSPYYNEQFF
- | - | TRBJ1-3 | TRBV7-3 | TGTGCCAGCAGCTTATCCCCTCACTCTGGAAACACCATATATTTT | CASSLSPHSGNTIYF
TRBD2 | - | TRBJ2-1 | TRBV19 | TGTGCCAGTAGTCCTCTAGCGGGACCCAGTGAGCAGTTCTTC | CASSPLAGPSEQFF
TRBD2 | - | TRBJ2-1 | TRBV11-2 | TGTGCCAGCAGCTTAGGCGGGAGTAGCAATGAGCAGTTCTTC | CASSLGGSSNEQFF
- | - | TRBJ1-6 | TRBV30 | TGTGCCTGGAACCTATTGGGGAATTCACCCCTCCACTTT | CAWNLLGNSPLHF
TRBD2 | - | TRBJ2-2 | TRBV9 | TGTGCCAGCAGCGTATTAGGTAGCGGGAGAGGGGGCACCGGGGAGCTGTTTTTT | CASSVLGSGRGGTGELFF
TRBD1 | - | TRBJ2-1 | TRBV27 | TGTGCCAGTCAAGGGGGGACAGGGGGCCCCCAGTTCTTC | CASQGGTGGPQFF
TRBD2 | - | TRBJ2-5 | TRBV5-6 | TGTGCCAGCAGCTTGCTCGGGGCGGGAGGAGGAGAGACCCAGTACTTC | CASSLLGAGGGETQYF
- | - | TRBJ1-6 | TRBV27 | TGTGCCAGCAGTTTAGGGGGTCACAGGGATTATAATTCACCCCTCCACTTT | CASSLGGHRDYNSPLHF